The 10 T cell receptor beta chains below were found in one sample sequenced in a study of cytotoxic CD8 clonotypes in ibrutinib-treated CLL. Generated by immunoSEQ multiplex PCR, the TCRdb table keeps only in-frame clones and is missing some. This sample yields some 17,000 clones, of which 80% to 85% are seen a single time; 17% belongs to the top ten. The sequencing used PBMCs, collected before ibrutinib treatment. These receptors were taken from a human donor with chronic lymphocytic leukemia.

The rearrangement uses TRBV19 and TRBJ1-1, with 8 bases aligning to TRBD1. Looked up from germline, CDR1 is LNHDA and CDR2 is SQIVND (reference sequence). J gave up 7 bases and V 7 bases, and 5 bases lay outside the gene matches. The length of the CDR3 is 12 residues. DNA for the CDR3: TGTGCCAGTACCCGGACAGGGAGTGAAGCTTTCTTT. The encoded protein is CASTRTGSEAFF.

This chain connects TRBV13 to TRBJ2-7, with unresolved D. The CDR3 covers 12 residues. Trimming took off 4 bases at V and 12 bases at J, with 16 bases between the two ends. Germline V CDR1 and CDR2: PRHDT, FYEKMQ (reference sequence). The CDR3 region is CASSSSPDLLYF. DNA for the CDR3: TGTGCCAGCAGCTCGTCGCCGGATTTGTTGTACTTC.

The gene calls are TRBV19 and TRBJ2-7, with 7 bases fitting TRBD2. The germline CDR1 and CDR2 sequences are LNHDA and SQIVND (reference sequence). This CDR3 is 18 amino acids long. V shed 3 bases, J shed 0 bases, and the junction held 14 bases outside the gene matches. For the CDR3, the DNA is TGTGCCAGTAGTATTTCCGGGACGCGAGCGGGATTCTCCTACGAGCAGTACTTC. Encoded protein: CASSISGTRAGFSYEQYF. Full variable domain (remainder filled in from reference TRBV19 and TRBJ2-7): DGGITQSPKYLFRKEGQNVTLSCEQNLNHDAMYWYRQDPGQGLRLIYYSQIVNDFQKGDIAEGYSVSREKKESFPLTVTSAQKNPTAFYLCASSISGTRAGFSYEQYFGPGTRLTVT.

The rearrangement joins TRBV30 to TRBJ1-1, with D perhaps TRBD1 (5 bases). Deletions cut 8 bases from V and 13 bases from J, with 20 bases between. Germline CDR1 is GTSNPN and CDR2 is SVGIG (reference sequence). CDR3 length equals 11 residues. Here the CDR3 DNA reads TGTGCCCAAAGTATTGGGGCCCTAGGTTTCTTT. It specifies CAQSIGALGFF.

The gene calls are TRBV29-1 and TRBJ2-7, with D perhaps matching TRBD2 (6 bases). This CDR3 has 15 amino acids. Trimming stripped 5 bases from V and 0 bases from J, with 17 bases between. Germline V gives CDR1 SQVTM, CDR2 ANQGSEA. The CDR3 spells CSVSKAGRSSYEQYF. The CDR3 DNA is TGCAGCGTTTCGAAAGCGGGTAGGAGCTCCTACGAGCAGTACTTC.

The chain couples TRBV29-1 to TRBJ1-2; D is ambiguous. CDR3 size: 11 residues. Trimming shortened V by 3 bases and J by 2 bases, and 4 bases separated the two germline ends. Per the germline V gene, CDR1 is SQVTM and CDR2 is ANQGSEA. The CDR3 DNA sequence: TGCAGCGTTGACAGAAACTATGGCTACACCTTC. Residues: CSVDRNYGYTF.

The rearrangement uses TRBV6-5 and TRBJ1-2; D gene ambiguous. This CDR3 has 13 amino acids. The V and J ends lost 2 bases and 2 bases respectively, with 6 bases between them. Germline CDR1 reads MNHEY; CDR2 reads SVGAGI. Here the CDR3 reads CASSYERNYGYTF. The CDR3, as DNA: TGTGCCAGCAGTTACGAGAGAAACTATGGCTACACCTTC.

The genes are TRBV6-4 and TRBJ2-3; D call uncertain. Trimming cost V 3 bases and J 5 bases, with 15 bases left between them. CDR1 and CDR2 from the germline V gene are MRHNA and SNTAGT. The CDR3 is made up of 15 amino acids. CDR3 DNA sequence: TGTGCCAGCAGTGATAGAGGTAGTTACCGAGATACGCAGTATTTT. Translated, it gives CASSDRGSYRDTQYF.

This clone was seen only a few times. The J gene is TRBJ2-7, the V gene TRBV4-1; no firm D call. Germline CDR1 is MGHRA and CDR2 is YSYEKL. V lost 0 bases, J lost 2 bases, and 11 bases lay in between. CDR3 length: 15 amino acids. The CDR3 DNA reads TGCGCCAGCAGCCAAGATATTTTGGAAACCTACGAGCAGTACTTC. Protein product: CASSQDILETYEQYF.

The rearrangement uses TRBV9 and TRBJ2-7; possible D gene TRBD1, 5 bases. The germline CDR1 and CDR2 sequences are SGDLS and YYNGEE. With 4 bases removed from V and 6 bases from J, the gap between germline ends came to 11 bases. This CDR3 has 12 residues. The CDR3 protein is CASSQQGAEQYF. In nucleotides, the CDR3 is TGTGCCAGCAGCCAGCAAGGGGCCGAGCAGTACTTC.